Each of the 20 T cell receptor beta chains below was sequenced from the same sample in a study of regulatory T cells in long-lasting Graves disease. Arm-PCR of CDR3 regions and iRepertoire HTBI primers were the basis on which TCR beta libraries were built. MiXCR was run by TCRdb on the multiplex PCR reads, yielding one entry per CDR3 protein. The sample has about 620,000 distinct CDR3 sequences, roughly 15% seen once. Documented time point: newly diagnosed GD, antithyroid drugs for less than 3 months. PBMCs provided the RNA from which the TCR library was made. The same sample was also used in a study of T cells in Graves' hyperthyroidism and ophthalmopathy.

The sample was peripheral blood mononuclear cells (PBMCs), taken at new diagnosis, from a patient treated with antithyroid drugs. The source is a woman aged 25-40 years with Graves disease.

This clonotype has just a few counts. This chain's CDR3 is CASSMDSSGEQFF. The CDR3 DNA reads TGCGCCAGCAGCATGGACAGTTCAGGTGAGCAGTTCTTC. The V and J genes are TRBV5-1 and TRBJ2-1; possibly TRBD1 for D (6 bases). The germline CDR1 and CDR2 sequences are SGHRS and YFSETQ. The CDR3 consists of 13 residues. Trimming removed 4 bases at V and 9 bases at J, with 14 bases between.

In its sample, this clonotype was seen many times. The chain has TRBV2 and TRBJ2-7, with 11 bases identical to TRBD1. V shed 7 bases, J shed 3 bases, and the junction held 5 bases outside the gene matches. The germline CDR1 and CDR2 sequences are SNHLY and FYNNEI. The CDR3 loop spans 14 amino acids. The CDR3 DNA reads TGTGCCAGCAAGAGCGGGACAGGGGGCTACGAGCAGTACTTC. This translates into CASKSGTGGYEQYF. The whole variable domain, filled in from reference TRBV2 and TRBJ2-7, reads EPEVTQTPSHQVTQMGQEVILRCVPISNHLYFYWYRQILGQKVEFLVSFYNNEISEKSEIFDDQFSVERPDGSNFTLKIRSTKLEDSAMYFCASKSGTGGYEQYFGPGTRLTVT.

This clonotype was seen only a few times. The V and J genes are TRBV7-2 and TRBJ2-3; D gene uncertain. V dropped 6 bases and J dropped 6 bases, with 16 bases sitting between them. The CDR3 length is 14 residues. Germline lookup yields CDR1 SGHTA and CDR2 FQGNSA. The CDR3 region is CASRLGLGEDTQYF. CDR3 coding DNA: TGTGCCAGCAGGTTGGGCCTAGGAGAGGATACGCAGTATTTT. Drawing the rest from reference TRBV7-2 and TRBJ2-3, the complete variable domain is GAGVSQSPSNKVTEKGKDVELRCDPISGHTALYWYRQSLGQGLEFLIYFQGNSAPDKSGLPSDRFSAERTGGSVSTLTIQRTQQEDSAVYLCASRLGLGEDTQYFGPGTRLTVL.

The chain couples TRBV18 to TRBJ2-3; 9 nucleotides line up with TRBD2. Germline V lookup: CDR1 KGHSH, CDR2 LQKENI. This CDR3 contains 14 residues. Trimming at V came to 4 bases and at J to 1 base, leaving 0 bases not matched to a gene. The CDR3 region has the DNA TGTGCCAGCTCACGGACTAGCGGCACAGATACGCAGTATTTT. Encoded protein: CASSRTSGTDTQYF.

The table lists this clonotype with many counts. This chain links TRBV28 with TRBJ2-7, with 11 bases fitting TRBD1. The CDR3 loop spans 15 amino acids. Germline V CDR1 and CDR2: MDHEN, SYDVKM. V was pared by 1 base and J by 6 bases, with 5 bases of the junction left unmatched. The CDR3 nucleotides are TGTGCCAGCAGTTTATCCGGGACAGGGGGGACCGAGCAGTACTTC. It translates to CASSLSGTGGTEQYF.

This sequence joins TRBV6-1 and TRBJ2-1; 11 bases align to TRBD2. The CDR3 runs to 16 residues. The V gene end was trimmed by 7 bases and the J gene end by 1 base; junction bases not matched to a gene: 6. CDR1 is MNHNS, CDR2 SASEGT, per germline. The CDR3 sequence: CASITGLAESYNEQFF. The CDR3 DNA follows: TGTGCCAGCATTACGGGACTAGCGGAATCCTACAATGAGCAGTTCTTC.

This clonotype was picked up many times. The CDR3 here is CASSLGTSGSHEQFF. In DNA form, the CDR3 reads TGCGCCAGCAGCTTGGGGACTAGCGGGAGCCATGAGCAGTTCTTC. The chain employs TRBV5-1 and TRBJ2-1, with 13 bases lining up with TRBD2. Germline V CDR1 and CDR2: SGHRS, YFSETQ. Trimming took 0 bases from V and 8 from J; bases not matched to a gene: 2. CDR3 length: 15 amino acids. The variable domain in full, completed from reference TRBV5-1 and TRBJ2-1, reads KAGVTQTPRYLIKTRGQQVTLSCSPISGHRSVSWYQQTPGQGLQFLFEYFSETQRNKGNFPGRFSGRQFSNSRSEMNVSTLELGDSALYLCASSLGTSGSHEQFFGPGTRLTVL.

The chain carries TRBV11-1 and TRBJ1-4, with D perhaps matching TRBD1 (5 bases). The CDR3 contains 14 residues. V shed 7 bases and J shed 8 bases, with 17 bases lying between them. Germline CDR1 SGHAT, CDR2 FQDESV (reference sequence). CDR3 coding DNA: TGTGCCAGCACCACACAGGACCAAGGGGAAAAACTGTTTTTT. It encodes CASTTQDQGEKLFF.

The chain is built from TRBV7-9 and TRBJ1-3; D unclear. The germline V gene encodes CDR1 SEHNR and CDR2 FQNEAQ (reference sequence). The CDR3 loop spans 16 amino acids. Trimming cost V 2 bases and J 1 base, with 12 bases left between them. The CDR3 region is CASSLIPPSSGNTIYF. DNA of the CDR3: TGTGCCAGCAGCTTAATTCCCCCATCGTCTGGAAACACCATATATTTT.

This clonotype was observed a few times. The chain uses TRBV20-1 and TRBJ2-2, with D perhaps matching TRBD2 (6 bases). This CDR3 contains 14 residues. The germline CDR1 and CDR2 sequences are DFQATT and SNEGSKA (reference sequence). V dropped 4 bases and J dropped 2 bases, with 11 bases sitting between them. In nucleotides, the CDR3 is TGCAGTGCTACCCTGACTAGAAACACCGGGGAGCTGTTTTTT. Protein product: CSATLTRNTGELFF.

This clonotype was counted many times. This chain links TRBV19 with TRBJ1-1; D not resolved. This CDR3 region has 13 residues. Looked up from germline, CDR1 is LNHDA and CDR2 is SQIVND (reference sequence). Trimming removed 0 bases from V and 5 bases from J, with 7 bases in between. The CDR3 protein is CASSIEPRTEAFF. The CDR3 coding sequence is TGTGCCAGTAGTATAGAACCGAGGACTGAAGCTTTCTTT.

This clonotype was counted a few times. The chain is built from TRBV10-3 and TRBJ1-2, with 8 bases identical to TRBD1. V lost 5 bases, J lost 3 bases, and 2 bases stayed unmatched. The CDR3 runs 13 residues. CDR1 ENHRY and CDR2 SYGVKD come from the germline V gene. In DNA, the CDR3 is TGTGCCATCAGTCTGGACAGGGACTATGGCTACACCTTC. It translates to CAISLDRDYGYTF.

The chain has TRBV27 and TRBJ2-7; tentative D call: TRBD1 (6 bases). The germline V gene encodes CDR1 MNHEY and CDR2 SMNVEV (reference sequence). V lost 4 bases to trimming and J lost 4 bases, with 11 bases between them. The CDR3 length is 13 residues. CDR3 bases: TGTGCCAGCAGTTGGGGCAGGGGATACGAGCAGTACTTC. It codes for CASSWGRGYEQYF.

The V call is TRBV6-6, the J call TRBJ2-7; 8 nucleotides align to TRBD1. Germline CDR1 is MNHNY and CDR2 is SVGAGI (reference sequence). Trimming removed 0 bases from V and 5 bases from J; junction bases left unmatched: 15. The CDR3 is 18 amino acids. The chain's CDR3 is CASSYSRRTGKVVHEQYF. CDR3 sequence (DNA): TGTGCCAGCAGTTACTCGCGCCGGACAGGGAAGGTGGTCCACGAGCAGTACTTC.

On this clonotype itself: This may be a read error, as it is one base from a much larger clone. This rearrangement joins TRBV7-3 to TRBJ2-1, with D possibly TRBD2 on 6 matching bases. Trimming stripped 4 bases from V and 6 bases from J, with 16 bases between. The CDR3 totals 15 residues. The germline V gene encodes CDR1 SGHTA and CDR2 FQGTGA. CDR3 bases: TGTGCCAGCAGCTCTGGGACTCGCCAGGGCAATGAGCAGTTCTTC. This translates into CASSSGTRQGNEQFF.

This clonotype was detected a few times. The chain employs TRBV7-2 and TRBJ1-5; tentatively, D is TRBD1 (5 bases). The CDR3 length is 15 residues. With 2 bases removed from V and 1 base from J, the gap between germline ends came to 9 bases. Germline V CDR1 and CDR2: SGHTA, FQGNSA. The CDR3, as DNA: TGTGCCAGCAGCTTATCAGGGTTGAGCAATCAGCCCCAGCATTTT. Translating it yields CASSLSGLSNQPQHF.

The chain couples TRBV9 to TRBJ2-3, with D possibly called TRBD1 or TRBD2 (5 bases each). The CDR3 runs to 16 residues. The V gene's germline CDR1 is SGDLS and CDR2 YYNGEE. Trimming cost V 0 bases and J 7 bases, with 18 bases left between them. Here the CDR3 DNA reads TGTGCCAGCAGCGTAGGGGGCGGGCTCGCGGATCATACGCAGTATTTT. Amino acid sequence: CASSVGGGLADHTQYF. Filled out from reference TRBV9 and TRBJ2-3, the complete variable domain reads DSGVTQTPKHLITATGQRVTLRCSPRSGDLSVYWYQQSLDQGLQFLIQYYNGEERAKGNILERFSAQQFPDLHSELNLSSLELGDSALYFCASSVGGGLADHTQYFGPGTRLTVL.

This clonotype has a count of ten or more. This chain connects TRBV10-2 to TRBJ2-1, with D tentatively TRBD1 (6 bases). Germline lookup yields CDR1 WSHSY and CDR2 SAAADI. Trimming left V 6 bases short and J 8 bases short, with 17 bases between. CDR3 length equals 14 residues. The CDR3 sequence: CASRVRAAGDEQFF. Here the CDR3 DNA reads TGCGCCAGCAGGGTCCGGGCGGCAGGGGATGAGCAGTTCTTC.

The chain carries TRBV7-9 and TRBJ2-3, with D perhaps matching TRBD1 (5 bases). This CDR3 has 14 amino acids. Germline V lookup: CDR1 SEHNR, CDR2 FQNEAQ (reference sequence). The ends were cut back, 4 bases at V and 4 bases at J, with 12 bases in the middle. The CDR3 bases are TGTGCCAGCAGCTCGCCAGGGTTTGCAGATACGCAGTATTTT. Its protein product is CASSSPGFADTQYF.

This clonotype was seen many times. The V gene is TRBV28, the J gene TRBJ2-1, with 7 bases that match TRBD2. CDR3 size: 16 residues. V lost 6 bases and J lost 10; bases outside the gene matches: 18. CDR1 and CDR2 from the germline V gene are MDHEN and SYDVKM. CDR3 DNA: TGTGCCAGCAGGTGGGGGGGACTCGGGGGTTCCGCGGAGCAGTTCTTC. The encoded protein is CASRWGGLGGSAEQFF.